This TCR beta chain comes out of a study of CD8+ T cells in alopecia areata. Notes on this clone: The antigen is unknown.

Extracted RNA was reverse transcribed into cDNA, the sequencing template. Sequencing used immunoSEQ multiplex PCR; TCRdb keeps in-frame clones, though not all of them. The table lists 95,000 to 110,000 clones, approximately 90% of them singletons. Notes on the study in general: Within the top 100, expanded CD8+ clones significantly decreased with tofacitinib, as did scalp clonality.

The treatment: oral pan-JAK inhibitor, 5-10 mg twice daily. Collected material from alopecia areata patients comprised lesional scalp punch biopsies and peripheral blood. Germline V gene data show CDR1 as SGHDN and CDR2 as FVKESK. Losses at the gene ends were 3 bases for V and 0 bases for J; bases not matched to a gene: 4. The CDR3 is 17 amino acids. The TCR comes from a human donor with alopecia areata. This sequence joins TRBV14 and TRBJ2-1; 11 positions agree with TRBD2. This sample comprised CD8+ T cells sorted from blood, obtained at approximately week 30, from a patient treated with tofacitinib. CDR3 loop: CASSQGTSGSSYNEQFF. In DNA, the CDR3 is TGTGCCAGCAGCCAGGGGACTAGCGGCTCCTCCTACAATGAGCAGTTCTTC.